The next 7 T cell receptor beta chains were all read from a single sample in a study of CD8 T cells in ankylosing spondylitis. TCRdb reprocessed the 5' RACE reads with MiXCR, giving one entry per CDR3 protein. The sample carries around 130,000 distinct CDR3 sequences, about a tenth recorded once. Material for sequencing was blood, either unsorted or a sorted T cell fraction (not recorded which). The receptors stem from a male donor with ankylosing spondylitis or in good health (not recorded which).

Regarding this clonotype: A junction boundary mismatches the germline segment, possibly from a read error. The V call is TRBV9, the J call TRBJ2-5; D unresolved. Germline CDR1 is SGDLS and CDR2 is YYNGEE. There are 14 residues in the CDR3. The CDR3 reads CASSPQVGQEPQYF. CDR3 nucleotides: TGTGCCAGCAGCCCCCAAGTGGGCCAAGAGCCCCAGTACTTC.

A word on this clonotype: The junction departs from the called germline gene at one end, perhaps through a read error. The chain couples TRBV7-8 to TRBJ2-5; 7 nucleotides match TRBD2. The CDR3 consists of 13 residues. Germline V CDR1 and CDR2: SGHVS, FQNEAQ. DNA of the CDR3: TGTTCCAGCAGGGAGGGTCGACAAGAGACCCAGTACTTC. Translated, it gives CSSREGRQETQYF.

This chain links TRBV20-1 with TRBJ1-2; no reliable D call. Germline V CDR1 and CDR2: DFQATT, SNEGSKA (reference sequence). Between the trimmed V and J ends, which lost 6 bases and 1 base, there was a span of 15 bases. The CDR3 totals 14 residues. CDR3 nucleotide sequence: TGCAGTGCCCCAAGTAGAAGCGTTAACTATGGCTACACCTTC. Translation gives CSAPSRSVNYGYTF.

This chain connects TRBV12-3 or TRBV12-4 to TRBJ2-3, with D tentatively TRBD2 (7 bases). The V gene lost 6 bases and the J gene lost 0 bases, with 13 bases spanning the gap. There are 15 residues in the CDR3. The CDR3 region is CASSYRGASTDTQYF. CDR3 in DNA: TGTGCCAGCAGCTACCGGGGGGCTAGCACAGATACGCAGTATTTT.

This clonotype appeared many times. The CDR3 spells CASSYSGTRYNEQFF. DNA for the CDR3: TGTGCCAGCAGTTACTCCGGGACTCGGTACAATGAGCAGTTCTTC. The chain combines TRBV6-5 with TRBJ2-1; TRBD2 might be the D (6 bases). Germline values: CDR1 MNHEY, CDR2 SVGAGI. The CDR3 runs to 15 residues. Deletions cut 0 bases from V and 4 bases from J, with 10 bases between.

This clonotype was recorded many times. This chain connects TRBV9 to TRBJ2-7; 7 nucleotides line up with TRBD1. Losses at the gene ends were 0 bases for V and 3 bases for J; bases not matched to a gene: 9. In germline, CDR1 is SGDLS, CDR2 YYNGEE. CDR3 length: 16 amino acids. CDR3 bases: TGTGCCAGCAGCGTAGATATAGGGGGCCCCATCTACGAGCAGTACTTC. The encoded protein is CASSVDIGGPIYEQYF.

This clonotype was found many times. The genes are TRBV5-1 and TRBJ2-2, with D hard to call. The length of the CDR3 is 11 residues. From germline, CDR1 is SGHRS and CDR2 YFSETQ. The V and J ends lost 2 bases and 6 bases respectively, with 2 bases between them. The CDR3, as DNA: TGCGCCAGCAGCTTATCCGGGGAGCTGTTTTTT. Translated: CASSLSGELFF.